This TCR beta chain was identified in a study of T cells in Graves' hyperthyroidism and ophthalmopathy. CDR3 size: 13 residues. Trimming cost V 0 bases and J 0 bases, with 3 bases left between them. The germline V gene has CDR1 SGDLS and CDR2 YYNGEE. Researchers amplified the TCR beta CDR3 regions from RNA transcripts. Carried out on the TCR CDR3, a first-round RT-PCR used the HTBI primer set. TCRdb passed the multiplex PCR reads through MiXCR, listing each CDR3 protein once. The sample carries 200,000 to 250,000 distinct CDR3 sequences, around 18% recorded once. This clonotype was obtained from a man aged 35 to 55 with Graves' hyperthyroidism. Sample: blood. V gene TRBV9 combines with J gene TRBJ1-2; D uncertain. The CDR3 nucleotides read TGTGCCAGCAGCGTAGCCTCTAACTATGGCTACACCTTC. Amino acids: CASSVASNYGYTF.